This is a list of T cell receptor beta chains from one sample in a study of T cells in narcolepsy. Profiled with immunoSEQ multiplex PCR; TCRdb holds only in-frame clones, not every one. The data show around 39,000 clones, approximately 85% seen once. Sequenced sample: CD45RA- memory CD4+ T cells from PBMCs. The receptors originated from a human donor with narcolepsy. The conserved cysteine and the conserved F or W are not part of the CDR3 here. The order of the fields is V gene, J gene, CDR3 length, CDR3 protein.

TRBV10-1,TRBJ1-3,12,ASREVGSGNTIY
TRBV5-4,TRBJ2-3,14,ASRSRGGLGTDTQY
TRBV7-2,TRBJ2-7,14,ASSLTGTSGEYEQY
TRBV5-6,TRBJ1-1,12,ASSLVWGSTEAF
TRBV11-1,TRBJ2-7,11,ASSFRVGSEQY
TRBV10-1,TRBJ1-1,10,ASSDSRTEAF
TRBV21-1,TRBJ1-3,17,ASSRRTDSLHQSGNTIY
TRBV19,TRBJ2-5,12,ASSTQGLQETQY
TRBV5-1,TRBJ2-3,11,ASSSERTDTQY
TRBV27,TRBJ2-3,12,ASSWGGGTDTQY
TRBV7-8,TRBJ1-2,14,ASSLRAFAANYGYT
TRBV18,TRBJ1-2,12,ASSPNGQGNGYT
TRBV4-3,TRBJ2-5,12,ASSQELGGETQY
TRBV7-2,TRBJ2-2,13,ASSLALGATGELF
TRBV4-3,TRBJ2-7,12,ASSSRTGPYEQY
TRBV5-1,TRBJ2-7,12,ASSYDRGPYEQY
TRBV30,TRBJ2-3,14,AWSLGGVGGTDTQY
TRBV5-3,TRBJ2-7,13,ARSCGVYQDYEQY
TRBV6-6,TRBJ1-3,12,ASTPAGKLDTIY
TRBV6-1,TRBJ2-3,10,ASTAGVDTQY
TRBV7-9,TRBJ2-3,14,ASSLRGGGSTDTQY
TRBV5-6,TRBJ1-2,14,ASSLDGIVSNYGYT
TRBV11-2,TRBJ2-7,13,ASSLGTRTFYEQY
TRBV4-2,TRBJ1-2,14,ASSPRTRETNYGYT
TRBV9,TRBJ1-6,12,ASSLDRDRSPLH
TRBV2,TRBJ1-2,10,ASSEAPVGYT
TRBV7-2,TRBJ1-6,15,ASSPVRGSSYNSPLH
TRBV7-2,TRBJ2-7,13,ASSPWTSGVYEQY
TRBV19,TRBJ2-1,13,ASSLPGRLDNEQF
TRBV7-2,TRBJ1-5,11,ASSLAGDQPQH
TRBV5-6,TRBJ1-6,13,ASSFRDRVYSPLH
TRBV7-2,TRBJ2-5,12,ASLQGGRGETQY
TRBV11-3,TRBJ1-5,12,ASSLLGAGQPQH
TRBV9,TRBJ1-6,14,ASSAAGLNFNSPLH
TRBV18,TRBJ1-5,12,ASQQGGASQPQH
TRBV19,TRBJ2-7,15,ASTPGQGLKGGYEQY
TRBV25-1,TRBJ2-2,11,ASSADFTGELF
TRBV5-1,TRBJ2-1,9,ASTQGNEQF
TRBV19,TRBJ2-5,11,ASSQAGAETQY
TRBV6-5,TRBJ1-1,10,ASSRIKAGAF
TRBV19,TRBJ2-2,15,ASSLPRQGGNTGELF
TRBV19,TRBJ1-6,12,ASSIMGRNSPLH
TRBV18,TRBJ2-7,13,ASSPTSGGAYEQY
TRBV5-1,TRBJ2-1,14,ASTPTIGGVSNEQF
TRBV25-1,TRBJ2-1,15,ASSGIAGDVGGVEQF
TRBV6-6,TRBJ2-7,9,ATSGGYEQY
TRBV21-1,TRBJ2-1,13,ASSKPLAGSHEQF
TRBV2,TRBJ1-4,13,ASSNPTGRSEKLF
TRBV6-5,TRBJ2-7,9,ASSKFYEQY
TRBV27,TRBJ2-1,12,ASSLKSGLNEQF
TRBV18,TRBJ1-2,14,ASSPLGERGNYGYT
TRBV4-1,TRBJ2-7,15,ASSQDPDRGTPYEQY
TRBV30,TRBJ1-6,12,AWNVARGNSPLH